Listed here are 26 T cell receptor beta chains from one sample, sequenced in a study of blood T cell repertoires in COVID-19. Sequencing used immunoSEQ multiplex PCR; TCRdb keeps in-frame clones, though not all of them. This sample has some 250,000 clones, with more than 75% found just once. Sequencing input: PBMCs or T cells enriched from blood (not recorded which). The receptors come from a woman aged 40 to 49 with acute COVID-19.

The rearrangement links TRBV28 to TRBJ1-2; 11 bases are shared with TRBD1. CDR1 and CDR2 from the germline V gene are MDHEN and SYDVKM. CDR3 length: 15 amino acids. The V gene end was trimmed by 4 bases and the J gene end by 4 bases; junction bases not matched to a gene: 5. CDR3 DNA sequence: TGTGCCAGCAGTTCCACCGGGACAGGGGGCTATGGCTACACCTTC. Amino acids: CASSSTGTGGYGYTF.

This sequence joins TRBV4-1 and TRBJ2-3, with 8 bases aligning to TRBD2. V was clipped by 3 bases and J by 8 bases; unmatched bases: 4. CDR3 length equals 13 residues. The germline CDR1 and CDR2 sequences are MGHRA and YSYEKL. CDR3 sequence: CASSQDSGGTQYF. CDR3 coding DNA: TGCGCCAGCAGCCAGGACAGCGGGGGTACGCAGTATTTT.

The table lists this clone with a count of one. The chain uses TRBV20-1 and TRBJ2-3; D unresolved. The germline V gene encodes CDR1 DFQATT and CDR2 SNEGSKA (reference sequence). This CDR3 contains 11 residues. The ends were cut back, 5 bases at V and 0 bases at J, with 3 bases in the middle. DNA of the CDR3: TGCAGTGCTGAGAGCACAGATACGCAGTATTTT. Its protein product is CSAESTDTQYF.

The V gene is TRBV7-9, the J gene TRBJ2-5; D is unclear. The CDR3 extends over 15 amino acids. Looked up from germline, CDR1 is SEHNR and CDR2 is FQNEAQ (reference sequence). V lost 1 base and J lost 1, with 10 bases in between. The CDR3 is CASSLGRSFQETQYF. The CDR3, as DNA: TGTGCCAGCAGCTTAGGCAGAAGTTTCCAAGAGACCCAGTACTTC. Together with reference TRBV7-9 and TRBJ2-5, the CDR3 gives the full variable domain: DTGVSQNPRHKITKRGQNVTFRCDPISEHNRLYWYRQTLGQGPEFLTYFQNEAQLEKSRLLSDRFSAERPKGSFSTLEIQRTEQGDSAMYLCASSLGRSFQETQYFGPGTRLLVL.

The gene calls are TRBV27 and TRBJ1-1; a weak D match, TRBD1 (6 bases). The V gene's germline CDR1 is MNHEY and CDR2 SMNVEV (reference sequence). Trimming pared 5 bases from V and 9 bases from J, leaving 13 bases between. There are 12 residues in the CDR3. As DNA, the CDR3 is TGTGCCAGCAGTGCTTCCAGGGGTAAAGCTTTCTTT. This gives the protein CASSASRGKAFF.

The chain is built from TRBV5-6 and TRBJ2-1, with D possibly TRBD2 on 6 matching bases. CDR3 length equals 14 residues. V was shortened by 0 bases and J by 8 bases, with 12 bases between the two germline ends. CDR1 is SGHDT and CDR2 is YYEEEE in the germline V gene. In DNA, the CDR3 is TGTGCCAGCAGCTTGGGATCCTGGGGGGATGAGCAGTTCTTC. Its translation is CASSLGSWGDEQFF.

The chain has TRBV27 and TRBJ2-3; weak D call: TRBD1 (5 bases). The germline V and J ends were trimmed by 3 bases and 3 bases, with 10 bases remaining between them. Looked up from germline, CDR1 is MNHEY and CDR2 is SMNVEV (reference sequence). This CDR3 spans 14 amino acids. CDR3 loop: CASSFQGWTDTQYF. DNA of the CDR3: TGTGCCAGCAGTTTCCAGGGCTGGACAGATACGCAGTATTTT.

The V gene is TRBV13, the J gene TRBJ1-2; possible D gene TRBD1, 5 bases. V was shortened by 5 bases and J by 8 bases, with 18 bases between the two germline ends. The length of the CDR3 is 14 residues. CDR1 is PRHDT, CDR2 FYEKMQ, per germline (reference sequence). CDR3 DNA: TGTGCCAGCAGCGCAAAAGGGGTCCTCTGGGGCTACACCTTC. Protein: CASSAKGVLWGYTF.

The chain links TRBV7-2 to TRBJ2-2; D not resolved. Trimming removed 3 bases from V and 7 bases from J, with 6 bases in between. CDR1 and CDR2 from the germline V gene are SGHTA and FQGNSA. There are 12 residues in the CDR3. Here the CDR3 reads CASSLRIGELFF. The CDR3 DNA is TGTGCCAGCAGCTTGAGGATCGGGGAGCTGTTTTTT.

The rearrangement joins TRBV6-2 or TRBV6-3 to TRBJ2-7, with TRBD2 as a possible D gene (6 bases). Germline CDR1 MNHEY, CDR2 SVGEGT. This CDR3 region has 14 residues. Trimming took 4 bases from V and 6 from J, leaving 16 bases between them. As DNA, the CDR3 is TGTGCCAGCAGTTTCGGAAGGAGGGCCCGCGAGCAGTACTTC. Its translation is CASSFGRRAREQYF.

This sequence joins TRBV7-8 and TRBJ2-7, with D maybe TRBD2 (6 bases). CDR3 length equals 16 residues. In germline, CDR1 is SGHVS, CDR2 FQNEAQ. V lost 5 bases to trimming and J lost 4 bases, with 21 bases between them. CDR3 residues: CASSRNALRAGYEQYF. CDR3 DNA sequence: TGTGCCAGCAGCCGAAATGCTTTGCGGGCGGGGTACGAGCAGTACTTC.

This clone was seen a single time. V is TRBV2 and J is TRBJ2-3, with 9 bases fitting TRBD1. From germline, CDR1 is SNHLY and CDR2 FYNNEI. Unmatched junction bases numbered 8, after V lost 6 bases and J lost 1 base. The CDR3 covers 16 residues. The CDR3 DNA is TGTGCCAGCAGCGGGGGACAGGGTCCGGGCACAGATACGCAGTATTTT. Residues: CASSGGQGPGTDTQYF.

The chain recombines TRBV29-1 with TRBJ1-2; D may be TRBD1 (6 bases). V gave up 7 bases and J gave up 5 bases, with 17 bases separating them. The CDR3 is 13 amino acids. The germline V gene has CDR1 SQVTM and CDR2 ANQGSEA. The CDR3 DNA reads TGCAGCGCCGCTGCGGGGGCCAAGTATGGCTACACCTTC. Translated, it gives CSAAAGAKYGYTF. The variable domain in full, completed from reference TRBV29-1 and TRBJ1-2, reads SAVISQKPSRDICQRGTSLTIQCQVDSQVTMMFWYRQQPGQSLTLIATANQGSEATYESGFVIDKFPISRPNLTFSTLTVSNMSPEDSSIYLCSAAAGAKYGYTFGSGTRLTVV.

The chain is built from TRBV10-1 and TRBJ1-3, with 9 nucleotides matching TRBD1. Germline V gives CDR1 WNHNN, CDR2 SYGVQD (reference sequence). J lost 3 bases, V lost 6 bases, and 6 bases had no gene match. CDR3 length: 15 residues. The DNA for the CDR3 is TGCGCCAGCAGAGACGGACAGGGGATTGGAAACACCATATATTTT. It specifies CASRDGQGIGNTIYF.

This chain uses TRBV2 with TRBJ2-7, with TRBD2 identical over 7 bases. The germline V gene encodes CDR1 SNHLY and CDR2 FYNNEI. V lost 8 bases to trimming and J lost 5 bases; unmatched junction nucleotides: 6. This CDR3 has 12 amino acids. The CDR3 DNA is TGTGCCAGCCGGTCGGGGGGAAACGAGCAGTACTTC. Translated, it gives CASRSGGNEQYF.

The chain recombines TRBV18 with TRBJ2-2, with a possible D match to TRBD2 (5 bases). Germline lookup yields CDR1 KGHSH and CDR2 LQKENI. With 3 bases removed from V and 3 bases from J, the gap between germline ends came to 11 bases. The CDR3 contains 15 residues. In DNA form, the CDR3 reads TGTGCCAGCTCACCGAGGGTTAAGGACACCGGGGAGCTGTTTTTT. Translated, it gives CASSPRVKDTGELFF.

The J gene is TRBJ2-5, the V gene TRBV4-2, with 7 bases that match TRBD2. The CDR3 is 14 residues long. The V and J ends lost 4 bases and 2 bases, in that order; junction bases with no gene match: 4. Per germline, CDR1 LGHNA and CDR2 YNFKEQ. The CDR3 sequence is CASSPRGDQETQYF. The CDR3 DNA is TGTGCCAGCAGCCCCCGGGGGGATCAAGAGACCCAGTACTTC.

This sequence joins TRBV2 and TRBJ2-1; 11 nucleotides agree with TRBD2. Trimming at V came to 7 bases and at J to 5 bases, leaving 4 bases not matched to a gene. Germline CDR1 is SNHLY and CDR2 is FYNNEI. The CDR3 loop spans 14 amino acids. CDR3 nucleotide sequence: TGTGCCAGCACCGGGACTAGCGGCCACAATGAGCAGTTCTTC. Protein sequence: CASTGTSGHNEQFF. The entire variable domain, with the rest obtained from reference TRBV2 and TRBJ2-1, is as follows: EPEVTQTPSHQVTQMGQEVILRCVPISNHLYFYWYRQILGQKVEFLVSFYNNEISEKSEIFDDQFSVERPDGSNFTLKIRSTKLEDSAMYFCASTGTSGHNEQFFGPGTRLTVL.

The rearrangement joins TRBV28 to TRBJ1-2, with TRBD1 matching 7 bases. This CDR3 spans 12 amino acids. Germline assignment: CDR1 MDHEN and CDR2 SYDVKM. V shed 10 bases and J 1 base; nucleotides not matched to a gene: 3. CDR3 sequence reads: CATRGGNYGYTF. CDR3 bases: TGTGCCACCAGGGGGGGTAACTATGGCTACACCTTC.

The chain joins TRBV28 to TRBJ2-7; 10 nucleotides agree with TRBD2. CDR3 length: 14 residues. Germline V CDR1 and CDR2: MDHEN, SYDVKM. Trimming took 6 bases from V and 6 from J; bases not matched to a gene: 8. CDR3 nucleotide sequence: TGTGCCAGCAGATTTAGCGGGGGGCCCGGCGAGCAGTACTTC. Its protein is CASRFSGGPGEQYF.

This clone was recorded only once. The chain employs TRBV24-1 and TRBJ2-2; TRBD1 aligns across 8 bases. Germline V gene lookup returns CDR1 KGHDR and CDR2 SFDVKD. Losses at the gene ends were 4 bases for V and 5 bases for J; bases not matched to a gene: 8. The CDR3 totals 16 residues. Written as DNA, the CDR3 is TGTGCCACCAGTGACCCCGGACAGGGTGTTACCGGGGAGCTGTTTTTT. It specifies CATSDPGQGVTGELFF.

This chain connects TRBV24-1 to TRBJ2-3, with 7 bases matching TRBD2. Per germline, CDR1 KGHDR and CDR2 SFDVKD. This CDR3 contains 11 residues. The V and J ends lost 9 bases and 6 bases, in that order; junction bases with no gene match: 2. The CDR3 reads CATGGEDTQYF. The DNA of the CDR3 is TGTGCCACCGGGGGGGAGGATACGCAGTATTTT.

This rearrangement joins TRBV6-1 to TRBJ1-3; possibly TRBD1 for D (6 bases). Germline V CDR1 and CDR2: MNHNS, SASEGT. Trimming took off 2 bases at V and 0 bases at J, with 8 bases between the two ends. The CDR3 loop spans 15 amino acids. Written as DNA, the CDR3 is TGTGCCAGCAGTGAACAGGGGCTCTCTGGAAACACCATATATTTT. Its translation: CASSEQGLSGNTIYF.

The CDR3 DNA follows: TGTGCCAGCAGCCCCGGAGGGAGGCAAGAGACCCAGTACTTC. Translating gives CASSPGGRQETQYF. The chain has TRBV7-8 and TRBJ2-5, with D possibly being TRBD2 (6 bases). The CDR3 contains 14 residues. Germline assignment: CDR1 SGHVS and CDR2 FQNEAQ. V was trimmed by 5 bases and J by 2 bases, leaving 12 bases between them.

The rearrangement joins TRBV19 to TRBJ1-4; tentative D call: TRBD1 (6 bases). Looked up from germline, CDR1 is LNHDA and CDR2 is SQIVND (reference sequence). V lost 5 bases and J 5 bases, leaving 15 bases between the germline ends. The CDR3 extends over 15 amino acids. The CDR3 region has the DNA TGTGCCAGTAGTGGGAATGGGAGGGGGAATGAAAAACTGTTTTTT. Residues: CASSGNGRGNEKLFF.

CDR3 residues: CASSVAQGLLETQYF. The CDR3, as DNA: TGTGCCAGCAGCGTAGCTCAGGGATTACTGGAGACCCAGTACTTC. V gene TRBV9 combines with J gene TRBJ2-5, with D possibly TRBD1 on 5 matching bases. The germline CDR1 and CDR2 sequences are SGDLS and YYNGEE. V was clipped by 0 bases and J by 5 bases, with 14 bases between them. The length of the CDR3 is 15 residues.